This TCR beta chain is drawn from a study of shared clonotypes between healthy human individuals. This CDR3 is 11 amino acids long. Germline CDR1 is SNHLY and CDR2 is FYNNEI. V was shortened by 1 base and J by 8 bases, with 5 bases between the two germline ends. To note about this clone: Its antigen is still unknown.

Notes on the study in general: Roughly 5% of naive CD4 clonotypes were common to a few donors.

Clones were read by immunoSEQ multiplex PCR, and TCRdb kept only the in-frame ones, dropping some. The sample has about 2 million clones; 85% to 95% are singletons. J is TRBJ1-1 and V is TRBV2; D not resolved. The clonotype originates from a man aged 18 to 29 in good health. The source material was naive CD4+ T cells sorted from blood. Subset: CD45RA+ positively selected. The CDR3 spells CASSEDGEAFF. CDR3 coding DNA: TGTGCCAGCAGTGAAGATGGGGAAGCTTTCTTT.